One sample yielded the 12 T cell receptor beta chains listed below, sequenced in a study of blood T cell repertoires in COVID-19. TCRdb keeps only in-frame clones here, not all; method: immunoSEQ multiplex PCR. The data hold about 150,000 clones, with about 86% observed a single time. Sequenced material: PBMCs or T cells enriched from blood (not recorded which). These receptors were collected from a man between 45 and 60 years old who had recovered from COVID-19.

DNA for the CDR3: TGTGCCAGCAGCGGAAACCGGGACAGGGGACCGAACACCGGGGAGCTGTTTTTT. It codes for CASSGNRDRGPNTGELFF. The chain carries TRBV7-8 and TRBJ2-2; TRBD1 agrees at 10 bases. Germline trimming cut 5 bases from V and 0 bases from J; bases unmatched to any gene: 9. The CDR3 has 18 amino acids. Germline assignment: CDR1 SGHVS and CDR2 FQNEAQ.

The chain combines TRBV2 with TRBJ1-6; D perhaps matches TRBD1 (5 bases). This CDR3 spans 14 amino acids. Germline V gene sequence: CDR1 SNHLY, CDR2 FYNNEI. Trimming removed 4 bases at V and 7 bases at J, with 11 bases between. The chain's CDR3 is CASSGGTRNSPLHF. The CDR3 bases are TGTGCCAGCAGTGGCGGGACCCGAAATTCACCCCTCCACTTT.

The chain carries TRBV24-1 and TRBJ2-2; 7 nucleotides match TRBD1. This CDR3 contains 16 residues. Per germline, CDR1 KGHDR and CDR2 SFDVKD. V dropped 3 bases and J dropped 1; count of bases not matched to a gene: 4. The CDR3 coding sequence is TGTGCCACCAGTGATCCTAACAGGGGGAACACCGGGGAGCTGTTTTTT. This encodes CATSDPNRGNTGELFF.

Concerning this clone itself: A read error may produce the germline difference seen at one junction end. The gene calls are TRBV28 and TRBJ2-7; 9 bases are shared with TRBD1. This CDR3 has 15 residues. CDR1 and CDR2 from the germline V gene are MDHEN and SYDVKM. For the CDR3, the DNA is TGTGCAAGCAAGGCTTACGGGACAGGGAACTACGAGCAGTACTTC. The encoded protein is CASKAYGTGNYEQYF.

This clone was seen once. This chain uses TRBV27 with TRBJ2-7, with D possibly matching TRBD2 (5 bases). Trimming removed 6 bases at V and 2 bases at J, with 17 bases between. Germline V gene data show CDR1 as MNHEY and CDR2 as SMNVEV (reference sequence). CDR3 length equals 15 residues. The CDR3 DNA reads TGTGCCAGCAGCTCACGGGGTGATGGGGCCTACGAGCAGTACTTC. It encodes CASSSRGDGAYEQYF.

DNA for the CDR3: TGTGCCAGCAGCTTCGGGTATAGCACAGATACGCAGTATTTT. Its translation is CASSFGYSTDTQYF. The rearrangement joins TRBV5-4 to TRBJ2-3; D unclear. This CDR3 is built from 14 residues. V was clipped by 2 bases and J by 0 bases, with 7 bases between them. The V gene's germline CDR1 is SGHNT and CDR2 YYREEE (reference sequence).

The V gene is TRBV4-2, the J gene TRBJ1-4; possibly TRBD1 for D (6 bases). CDR1 and CDR2 (germline): LGHNA, YNFKEQ. The CDR3 loop spans 17 amino acids. V was shortened by 0 bases and J by 3 bases, with 14 bases between the two germline ends. The CDR3 bases are TGTGCCAGCAGCCAAGATCCCCAGGGGATATCTAATGAAAAACTGTTTTTT. Encoded protein: CASSQDPQGISNEKLFF.

The rearrangement uses TRBV2 and TRBJ2-1; no reliable D call. Germline loops: CDR1 SNHLY, CDR2 FYNNEI. V lost 7 bases, J lost 3 bases, and 4 bases lay in between. The CDR3 loop spans 11 amino acids. The DNA of the CDR3 is TGTGCCAGCAACTACTACAATGAGCAGTTCTTC. This sequence encodes CASNYYNEQFF.

As DNA, the CDR3 is TGTGCCAGCAGGGGGGATCGGGGGGCGAACACTGAAGCTTTCTTT. It specifies CASRGDRGANTEAFF. The rearrangement joins TRBV11-3 to TRBJ1-1, with a weak D call TRBD1 (6 bases). This CDR3 contains 15 residues. The ends were cut back, 6 bases at V and 1 base at J, with 15 bases in the middle. Germline values: CDR1 SGHNT, CDR2 YENEEA.

The gene calls are TRBV4-1 and TRBJ2-3, with TRBD2 matching 9 bases. The germline V gene has CDR1 MGHRA and CDR2 YSYEKL. J lost 1 base, V lost 0 bases, and 5 bases had no gene match. The length of the CDR3 is 17 residues. The CDR3 is CASSQEVLAGGTDTQYF. In nucleotides, the CDR3 is TGCGCCAGCAGCCAAGAGGTCTTAGCGGGGGGCACAGATACGCAGTATTTT.

The chain joins TRBV7-9 to TRBJ1-1; D remains ambiguous. V was shortened by 5 bases and J by 2 bases, with 15 bases between the two germline ends. This CDR3 contains 15 residues. Per the germline V gene, CDR1 is SEHNR and CDR2 is FQNEAQ (reference sequence). In nucleotides, the CDR3 is TGTGCCAGCAGCGTCCCACTGAAAAGAAACACTGAAGCTTTCTTT. Encoded protein: CASSVPLKRNTEAFF.

The J gene is TRBJ1-1, the V gene TRBV16; unclear D gene. Between the trimmed V and J ends, which lost 2 bases and 1 base, there was a span of 5 bases. CDR1 is KGHSY, CDR2 FQNENV, per germline. CDR3 size: 13 residues. This chain's CDR3 is CASSQIGNTEAFF. Written as DNA, the CDR3 is TGTGCCAGCAGCCAAATCGGGAACACTGAAGCTTTCTTT.